The 25 T cell receptor beta chains presented below share a single source sample, sequenced in a study of response to subunit inactivated influenza vaccine. TCRdb independently ran MiXCR on the RT-PCR reads; one entry per CDR3 protein. The profile shows roughly 700,000 distinct CDR3 sequences, 15% to 17% of them singletons. The sample was PBMCs from blood, taken 11 to 12 days after vaccination. The receptors were gathered from a man over 45 who received an inactivated influenza vaccine.

The chain joins TRBV10-3 to TRBJ2-1; TRBD1 is a possible D gene (6 bases). Germline CDR1 and CDR2: ENHRY and SYGVKD. This CDR3 region has 14 residues. Trimming stripped 6 bases from V and 5 bases from J, with 14 bases between. The CDR3 protein is CAIRDRQENNEQFF. The CDR3 DNA reads TGTGCCATCAGGGACCGACAGGAGAACAATGAGCAGTTCTTC.

The chain couples TRBV15 to TRBJ1-4; D unresolved. The germline V and J ends were trimmed by 5 bases and 3 bases, with 19 bases remaining between them. The CDR3 consists of 17 residues. Germline assignment: CDR1 LNHNV and CDR2 YYDKDF (reference sequence). The CDR3 DNA is TGTGCCACCAGCTCCCTGGGTAGGGCCGGATCTAATGAAAAACTGTTTTTT. This gives the protein CATSSLGRAGSNEKLFF.

This clonotype was picked up many times. The chain uses TRBV7-9 and TRBJ2-7, with a weak D call TRBD1 (6 bases). V was trimmed by 7 bases and J by 4 bases, leaving 17 bases between them. Germline lookup yields CDR1 SEHNR and CDR2 FQNEAQ (reference sequence). The CDR3 is 14 residues long. CDR3 nucleotide sequence: TGTGCCAGCAACACACCGACAGGTGATTACGAGCAGTACTTC. Encoded protein: CASNTPTGDYEQYF.

In its sample, this clonotype was seen a few times. V gene TRBV2 combines with J gene TRBJ2-7; D possibly corresponds to TRBD1 (5 bases). Germline values: CDR1 SNHLY, CDR2 FYNNEI. Trimming shortened V by 6 bases and J by 3 bases, and 21 bases separated the two germline ends. This CDR3 comprises 16 residues. CDR3 nucleotides: TGTGCCAGCAGCCCTGGAGTTCGTTCAGGGCTCTACGAGCAGTACTTC. Its protein is CASSPGVRSGLYEQYF. Full variable domain (remainder filled in from reference TRBV2 and TRBJ2-7): EPEVTQTPSHQVTQMGQEVILRCVPISNHLYFYWYRQILGQKVEFLVSFYNNEISEKSEIFDDQFSVERPDGSNFTLKIRSTKLEDSAMYFCASSPGVRSGLYEQYFGPGTRLTVT.

In its sample, this clonotype was seen many times. This chain uses TRBV12-3 or TRBV12-4 with TRBJ2-2; no firm D call. The CDR3 totals 16 residues. The V and J ends lost 2 bases and 0 bases respectively, with 10 bases between them. The CDR3 nucleotides read TGTGCCAGCAGTTTATCCCGGATTGCGAACACCGGGGAGCTGTTTTTT. It translates to CASSLSRIANTGELFF.

Points on this clonotype: The junction does not match germline at one end; this may be a read error. V is TRBV6-5 and J is TRBJ2-7; D is ambiguous. This CDR3 comprises 14 residues. Looked up from germline, CDR1 is MNHEY and CDR2 is SVGAGI. This CDR3 reads CASSYDWGSYEQYF. The CDR3, as DNA: TGTGCCAGCAGTTACGACTGGGGTTCCTACGAGCAATACTTC.

Ten or more counts support this clonotype. The V gene is TRBV12-3 or TRBV12-4, the J gene TRBJ2-7, with 10 positions matching TRBD2. CDR3 length equals 15 residues. The junction had 5 bases not matched to a gene; V was cut back by 3 bases and J by 3 bases. The CDR3 DNA sequence: TGTGCCAGCAGTTTGTGGGCTAGCGGGGGCTACGAGCAGTACTTC. Its protein is CASSLWASGGYEQYF.

The chain has TRBV11-1 and TRBJ2-7; possibly TRBD2 for D (6 bases). Trimming stripped 4 bases from V and 0 bases from J, with 10 bases between. The CDR3 length is 14 residues. CDR1 is SGHAT and CDR2 is FQDESV in the germline V gene (reference sequence). In DNA, the CDR3 is TGTGCCAGCAGCTGGGGACTGAGCTCCTACGAGCAGTACTTC. It is translated as CASSWGLSSYEQYF. The complete variable domain, with remaining parts taken from reference TRBV11-1 and TRBJ2-7, reads EAEVAQSPRYKITEKSQAVAFWCDPISGHATLYWYRQILGQGPELLVQFQDESVVDDSQLPKDRFSAERLKGVDSTLKIQPAELGDSAMYLCASSWGLSSYEQYFGPGTRLTVT.

This clonotype was picked up a small number of times. The CDR3 here is CASSLIGTSGRVTDTQYF. The CDR3 DNA sequence: TGTGCCAGCAGCTTAATCGGGACTAGCGGGAGAGTCACAGATACGCAGTATTTT. This chain uses TRBV7-3 with TRBJ2-3; 14 bases are shared with TRBD2. The germline CDR1 and CDR2 sequences are SGHTA and FQGTGA. V lost 1 base, J lost 2 bases, and 5 bases stayed unmatched. This CDR3 has 18 residues.

The chain carries TRBV12-3 or TRBV12-4 and TRBJ2-2; no definite D call. V was cut by 7 bases and J by 4 bases, with 13 bases left in between. This CDR3 contains 14 residues. CDR3 sequence: CASTLIPTTGELFF. DNA for the CDR3: TGTGCCAGCACCCTAATCCCGACCACCGGGGAGCTGTTTTTT.

V is TRBV7-3 and J is TRBJ2-3; D gene uncertain. V lost 2 bases, J lost 5 bases, and 8 bases lay in between. Germline V gives CDR1 SGHTA, CDR2 FQGTGA. This CDR3 has 13 residues. The CDR3 DNA follows: TGTGCCAGCAGCTTATCCGTGGTAGATACGCAGTATTTT. Amino acid sequence: CASSLSVVDTQYF. Full variable domain (missing parts from reference TRBV7-3 and TRBJ2-3): GAGVSQTPSNKVTEKGKYVELRCDPISGHTALYWYRQSLGQGPEFLIYFQGTGAADDSGLPNDRFFAVRPEGSVSTLKIQRTERGDSAVYLCASSLSVVDTQYFGPGTRLTVL.

The V call is TRBV6-1, the J call TRBJ1-6; D not certain. The germline V gene encodes CDR1 MNHNS and CDR2 SASEGT. V was pared by 1 base and J by 10 bases, with 23 bases between. There are 18 residues in the CDR3. The CDR3 here is CASSEEVRTYTGSSPLHF. The CDR3 DNA reads as TGTGCCAGCAGTGAAGAAGTAAGGACGTATACCGGAAGCTCACCCCTCCACTTT.

This clonotype was observed a handful of times. The chain combines TRBV14 with TRBJ2-3, with 8 bases that match TRBD2. CDR1 is SGHDN, CDR2 FVKESK, per germline. V dropped 3 bases and J dropped 4; count of bases not matched to a gene: 9. The CDR3 extends over 16 amino acids. CDR3 in amino acids: CASSHAPGRGSDTQYF. The CDR3 nucleotides are TGTGCCAGCAGCCACGCTCCCGGGAGGGGCTCAGATACGCAGTATTTT.

V is TRBV12-3 or TRBV12-4 and J is TRBJ2-1, with D perhaps TRBD1 (6 bases). V was trimmed by 6 bases and J by 5 bases, leaving 14 bases between them. There are 14 residues in the CDR3. CDR3 nucleotide sequence: TGTGCCAGCAGGGAAGGACAGAAAAACAATGAGCAGTTCTTC. Translation: CASREGQKNNEQFF.

This clonotype was detected ten times or more. The rearrangement links TRBV28 to TRBJ2-5; 8 bases match TRBD2. After removal of 10 bases from V and 4 bases from J, the junction contained 5 bases not matched to a gene. Germline lookup yields CDR1 MDHEN and CDR2 SYDVKM. The CDR3 loop spans 12 amino acids. CDR3 sequence (DNA): TGTGCCACGCGGGAGGCTCGAGAGACCCAGTACTTC. Amino acid sequence: CATREARETQYF.

The chain is built from TRBV29-1 and TRBJ1-5; maybe TRBD1 (6 bases). This CDR3 is 14 amino acids long. The germline V gene has CDR1 SQVTM and CDR2 ANQGSEA. V was cut by 4 bases and J by 1 base, with 11 bases left in between. CDR3 protein: CSVVIGGSNQPQHF. For the CDR3, the DNA is TGCAGCGTTGTAATAGGGGGAAGCAATCAGCCCCAGCATTTT.

This clonotype was recorded a few times. V gene TRBV7-2 combines with J gene TRBJ2-1; 9 nucleotides align to TRBD2. The CDR3 runs 15 residues. Per germline, CDR1 SGHTA and CDR2 FQGNSA. Trimming at V came to 6 bases and at J to 0 bases, leaving 3 bases not matched to a gene. The CDR3 loop is CASRQAGGSYNEQFF. The CDR3 DNA reads as TGTGCCAGCAGGCAAGCGGGAGGCTCCTACAATGAGCAGTTCTTC.

The V and J genes are TRBV7-8 and TRBJ2-5, with D maybe TRBD2 (5 bases). This CDR3 is 16 amino acids long. The germline V gene has CDR1 SGHVS and CDR2 FQNEAQ. Trimming took 0 bases from V and 4 from J, leaving 15 bases between them. The CDR3 sequence is CASSLARLFSLETQYF. For the CDR3, the DNA is TGTGCCAGCAGCTTAGCGCGACTATTCTCCCTAGAGACCCAGTACTTC.

About this clonotype itself: At one of its ends the junction is not consistent with the germline gene, which may arise from a read error. The gene calls are TRBV5-6 and TRBJ2-2, with D uncertain. Germline V gene data show CDR1 as SGHDT and CDR2 as YYEEEE. The length of the CDR3 is 12 residues. The CDR3 DNA reads TGTGCCAGCATCGTCGGACCCGGTGAGCTGTTTTTT. Its protein is CASIVGPGELFF.

This sequence joins TRBV18 and TRBJ2-5, with 7 bases lining up with TRBD1. Per the germline V gene, CDR1 is KGHSH and CDR2 is LQKENI. This CDR3 is built from 17 residues. V trimming: 1 base; J trimming: 5 bases; junction bases outside the gene matches: 13. The CDR3, as DNA: TGTGCCAGCTCACCACTCGGGACAGCCGGGCTTTGGGAGACCCAGTACTTC. As protein: CASSPLGTAGLWETQYF. The full variable domain, with the rest looked up from reference TRBV18 and TRBJ2-5, is NAGVMQNPRHLVRRRGQEARLRCSPMKGHSHVYWYRQLPEEGLKFMVYLQKENIIDESGMPKERFSAEFPKEGPSILRIQQVVRGDSAAYFCASSPLGTAGLWETQYFGPGTRLLVL.

On this clonotype itself: A read error may account for a junction end that differs from germline. This rearrangement joins TRBV5-1 to TRBJ2-4; D might be TRBD1 or TRBD2, each matching 5 bases. This CDR3 spans 16 amino acids. Looked up from germline, CDR1 is SGHRS and CDR2 is YFSETQ. This chain's CDR3 is CASSSVGPRQENILYF. Written as DNA, the CDR3 is TGCGCCAGCAGCTCCGTGGGACCTCGCCAAGAAAACATTCTGTACTTC.

This clonotype turned up a few times. This chain joins TRBV12-3 or TRBV12-4 and TRBJ2-5; TRBD2 might be the D (5 bases). Trimming removed 5 bases from V and 5 bases from J, with 21 bases in between. CDR3 length: 16 amino acids. The CDR3 loop is CASSPPWRGRGETQYF. The CDR3, as DNA: TGTGCCAGCAGTCCACCCTGGAGAGGGCGCGGTGAGACCCAGTACTTC.

This chain connects TRBV20-1 to TRBJ2-7; the match to TRBD1 covers 9 bases. Germline loops: CDR1 DFQATT, CDR2 SNEGSKA (reference sequence). The CDR3 consists of 15 residues. V shed 3 bases and J 0 bases; nucleotides not matched to a gene: 6. CDR3: CSARSTGGLSYEQYF. In DNA form, the CDR3 reads TGCAGTGCTAGGTCGACAGGGGGACTCTCCTACGAGCAGTACTTC.

This clonotype has at least ten counts. This chain joins TRBV12-3 or TRBV12-4 and TRBJ2-1, with D unresolved. Trimming removed 4 bases from V and 0 bases from J, with 7 bases in between. The CDR3 is made up of 14 amino acids. The CDR3 coding sequence is TGTGCCAGCAGTTATCGAGTCTCCTACAATGAGCAGTTCTTC. Amino acid sequence: CASSYRVSYNEQFF.

The sample holds a few counts of this clonotype. The chain combines TRBV7-9 with TRBJ2-7, with D perhaps matching TRBD1 (6 bases). This CDR3 is built from 17 residues. Trimming shortened V by 4 bases and J by 5 bases, and 24 bases separated the two germline ends. CDR1 is SEHNR, CDR2 FQNEAQ, per germline (reference sequence). In nucleotides, the CDR3 is TGTGCCAGCAGCTCAATTGTCAGGGGCCCTTGGAGCCACGAGCAGTACTTC. It yields the protein CASSSIVRGPWSHEQYF. Using reference TRBV7-9 and TRBJ2-7 for the parts outside the CDR3, the full variable domain is DTGVSQNPRHKITKRGQNVTFRCDPISEHNRLYWYRQTLGQGPEFLTYFQNEAQLEKSRLLSDRFSAERPKGSFSTLEIQRTEQGDSAMYLCASSSIVRGPWSHEQYFGPGTRLTVT.